Listed here are 7 T cell receptor beta chains from one sample, sequenced in a study of blood T cells in healthy people across ages. A J-beta primer mix and a sample-barcoded 5' primer were used in a second PCR of roughly 6 to 11 cycles. MiXCR, run by TCRdb on the 5' RACE reads, gives a single entry per CDR3 protein. The sample shows some 1.5 million distinct CDR3 sequences, under 30% of them seen only once. The sequencing input was blood. These receptors all stem from a woman between 25 and 40 years old in good health.

This clonotype was seen ten or more times. The rearrangement uses TRBV29-1 and TRBJ2-7, with D perhaps TRBD1 (5 bases). The CDR3 totals 13 residues. Germline assignment: CDR1 SQVTM and CDR2 ANQGSEA. Trimming removed 7 bases at V and 3 bases at J, with 16 bases between. CDR3 in amino acids: CSARLSGYYEQYF. The CDR3 coding sequence is TGCAGCGCCCGATTGTCAGGGTACTACGAGCAGTACTTC.

This clonotype came up once. The gene calls are TRBV20-1 and TRBJ1-1; possibly TRBD1 for D (5 bases). The CDR3 covers 14 residues. With 5 bases removed from V and 1 base from J, the gap between germline ends came to 14 bases. CDR1 DFQATT and CDR2 SNEGSKA come from the germline V gene (reference sequence). CDR3 residues: CSAGTTTENTEAFF. The CDR3 DNA sequence: TGCAGTGCTGGGACTACGACAGAGAACACTGAAGCTTTCTTT.

The chain combines TRBV5-1 with TRBJ1-2; D possibly corresponds to TRBD1 (5 bases). From germline, CDR1 is SGHRS and CDR2 YFSETQ. This CDR3 region has 13 residues. Trimming removed 1 base at V and 9 bases at J, with 13 bases between. CDR3 amino acids: CASSLSQGVRYTF. The CDR3 nucleotides read TGCGCCAGCAGCTTGTCGCAGGGTGTACGCTACACCTTC.

The rearrangement links TRBV6-1 to TRBJ1-4; D call uncertain. Trimming took off 4 bases at V and 11 bases at J, with 14 bases between the two ends. CDR3 length: 13 amino acids. Germline V gene data show CDR1 as MNHNS and CDR2 as SASEGT. The CDR3 loop is CASSGGWPMKLFF. CDR3 coding DNA: TGTGCCAGCAGTGGCGGGTGGCCCATGAAACTGTTTTTT.

The table lists this clonotype with many counts. V and J are TRBV29-1 and TRBJ2-7; 11 bases map to TRBD2. Losses at the gene ends were 4 bases for V and 7 bases for J; bases not matched to a gene: 12. The CDR3 has 15 residues. Germline V gives CDR1 SQVTM, CDR2 ANQGSEA. CDR3 nucleotides: TGCAGCGTTGCCACTAGCGGGAGCCCTCAAGGGGAGCAGTACTTC. It codes for CSVATSGSPQGEQYF.

This chain links TRBV28 with TRBJ2-1; D is uncertain. The CDR3 is 15 residues long. V lost 6 bases to trimming and J lost 0 bases, with 12 bases between them. Germline CDR1 is MDHEN and CDR2 is SYDVKM. The CDR3 protein is CASRMDQSSYNEQFF. The CDR3 region has the DNA TGTGCCAGCAGGATGGACCAGAGCTCCTACAATGAGCAGTTCTTC.

The chain combines TRBV14 with TRBJ2-1; D possibly corresponds to TRBD1 (5 bases). This CDR3 is 13 amino acids long. V gave up 2 bases and J gave up 8 bases, with 10 bases separating them. The germline V gene has CDR1 SGHDN and CDR2 FVKESK. The CDR3 DNA sequence: TGTGCCAGCAGCCAACTCAGGGTCGATGAGCAGTTCTTC. Translation: CASSQLRVDEQFF.